These 6 T cell receptor beta chains originate from one sample sequenced in a study of blood T cell repertoires in COVID-19. Generated by immunoSEQ multiplex PCR, the TCRdb table keeps only in-frame clones and is missing some. The table shows hundreds of thousands of clones, with nearly 90% occurring only once. Sequences were obtained from PBMCs or T cells enriched from blood (not recorded which). These receptors were taken from a woman under 40 who had recovered from COVID-19.

This chain uses TRBV28 with TRBJ1-5; D not resolved. V lost 1 base to trimming and J lost 10 bases, with 14 bases between them. This CDR3 region has 14 residues. The germline V gene has CDR1 MDHEN and CDR2 SYDVKM. CDR3 protein: CASSLFMVNSPQHF. For the CDR3, the DNA is TGTGCCAGCAGTTTATTTATGGTTAACAGCCCCCAGCATTTT.

This clone was counted a few times. This chain joins TRBV30 and TRBJ1-6; D gene uncertain. CDR3 size: 14 residues. Germline-derived CDR1 and CDR2 are GTSNPN and SVGIG (reference sequence). V gave up 5 bases and J gave up 4 bases, with 12 bases separating them. The CDR3 loop is CAWAPTLYNSPLHF. DNA of the CDR3: TGTGCCTGGGCCCCGACACTTTATAATTCACCCCTCCACTTT.

The V gene is TRBV6-2 or TRBV6-3, the J gene TRBJ2-2; a weak D match, TRBD1 (6 bases). V shed 4 bases and J shed 10 bases, with 13 bases lying between them. The CDR3 runs 13 residues. CDR1 and CDR2 (germline): MNHEY, SVGEGT. The CDR3 region has the DNA TGTGCCAGCAGTTCGGACAGACCGGCGGAGCTGTTTTTT. As protein: CASSSDRPAELFF.

CDR3 in DNA: TGTGCCAGCAGCGAACCTATGGGACAAACTAATTCACCCCTCCACTTT. The encoded protein is CASSEPMGQTNSPLHF. This sequence joins TRBV11-3 and TRBJ1-6; D possibly corresponds to TRBD1 (6 bases). This CDR3 is built from 16 residues. V was pared by 5 bases and J by 6 bases, with 17 bases between. Germline CDR1 SGHNT, CDR2 YENEEA.

This clone came up once. The rearrangement links TRBV3-1 (or the pseudogene TRBV3-2) to TRBJ1-3; D is undetermined. Trimming left V 4 bases short and J 4 bases short, with 14 bases between. The CDR3 extends over 15 amino acids. CDR1 LGHDT and CDR2 YNNKEL come from the germline V gene (reference sequence). The CDR3 DNA reads as TGTGCCAGCAGCCTCTCGGGTACTCTAGGAAACACCATATATTTT. Encoded protein: CASSLSGTLGNTIYF.

This chain uses TRBV13 with TRBJ1-2; TRBD1 aligns across 9 bases. J was trimmed by 4 bases and V by 5 bases; bases with no gene match: 14. CDR3 size: 17 residues. Germline values: CDR1 PRHDT, CDR2 FYEKMQ (reference sequence). The CDR3 bases are TGTGCCAGCAGCCTCGGACAGGGGTATGGGCCTCTCTATGGCTACACCTTC. It encodes CASSLGQGYGPLYGYTF. Together with reference TRBV13 and TRBJ1-2, the CDR3 gives the full variable domain: AAGVIQSPRHLIKEKRETATLKCYPIPRHDTVYWYQQGPGQDPQFLISFYEKMQSDKGSIPDRFSAQQFSDYHSELNMSSLELGDSALYFCASSLGQGYGPLYGYTFGSGTRLTVV.